These T cell receptor beta chains were read from a single sample in a study of blood T cell repertoires in COVID-19. The protocol was immunoSEQ multiplex PCR, while the TCRdb copy is restricted to in-frame clones and leaves out a portion. The sample consists of around 20,000 clones, approximately 73% of them appearing once. The source material was peripheral blood. The source is a human donor in a cohort sampled during active or convalescent COVID-19. The CDR3 runs from the conserved cysteine through the conserved F or W. The D gene is left open where the match is weak. Size values are once, few and many counts, or a class for expanded clones, and some rows have none.

clone_size d_call j_call v_call cdr3_nt cdr3_aa
medium-sized . TRBJ2-3 TRBV7-9 TGTGCCAGCAGCAAGTTCGGGGTAGGTGATACGCAGTATTTT CASSKFGVGDTQYF
. . TRBJ1-2 TRBV5-4 TGTGCCAGCACCGGACAGTTTAACTATGGCTACACCTTC CASTGQFNYGYTF
. . TRBJ2-7 TRBV2 TGTGCCAGCTCGGCTAGGAGTCACTACGAGCAGTACTTC CASSARSHYEQYF
. . TRBJ1-6 TRBV14 TGTGCCAGCAGCCGACGCCCTGGGCATAATTCACCCCTCCACTTT CASSRRPGHNSPLHF
. . TRBJ2-1 TRBV2 TGTGCCAGCAGTAGCGGACCGTACAATGAGCAGTTCTTC CASSSGPYNEQFF
. TRBD2 TRBJ2-7 TRBV6-1 TGTGCCAGCAGTGTAAGACCCGGGACTAGCGGGGTTAGCTCCTACGAGCAGTACTTC CASSVRPGTSGVSSYEQYF
. TRBD1 TRBJ1-1 TRBV5-1 TGCGCCAGCAGCTACTCGACAGGGTCACCAACTAACACTGAAGCTTTCTTT CASSYSTGSPTNTEAFF
. TRBD2 TRBJ2-2 TRBV11-3 TGTGCCAGCAGACCTAGGGGAGGGGACGGGGAGCTGTTTTTT CASRPRGGDGELFF
. . TRBJ2-2 TRBV2 TGTGCCAGTTCTATCTGGACAGCTGCCCGAAACACCGGGGAGCTGTTTTTT CASSIWTAARNTGELFF
. . TRBJ1-6 TRBV6-5 TGTGCCAGCAGGGGGGGAGGCATAAATAATTCACCCCTCCACTTT CASRGGGINNSPLHF
. TRBD1 TRBJ1-5 TRBV4-1 TGCGCCAGCAGCCAAGTCCCCGGGACAGGGATAGATCAGCCCCAGCATTTT CASSQVPGTGIDQPQHF
. . TRBJ1-5 TRBV19 TGTGCCAGTAGTCGAAGGGACATCGGGAGCAATCAGCCCCAGCATTTT CASSRRDIGSNQPQHF
. . TRBJ2-1 TRBV18 TGTGCCAGCTCACCTAACGGGGGACGCTACAATGAGCAGTTCTTC CASSPNGGRYNEQFF
. TRBD1 TRBJ1-3 TRBV29-1 TGCAGCGCTGGGACAGCCTTCTCTGGAAACACCATATATTTT CSAGTAFSGNTIYF
. TRBD2 TRBJ2-7 TRBV10-2 TGCGCCAGCAGCGTTGGGACTAGCGGGAGGACGGGGTACGAGCAGTACTTC CASSVGTSGRTGYEQYF
. . TRBJ1-1 TRBV15 TGTGCCACCAGCAGAGATTACGCCAGGGTAGGGACTGAAGCTTTCTTT CATSRDYARVGTEAFF
. . TRBJ2-7 TRBV5-4 TGTGCCAGCAGCACCCCGACAGACCACTACGAGCAGTACTTC CASSTPTDHYEQYF
. TRBD1 TRBJ1-1 TRBV7-9 TGTGCCAGCAGCACGACAGGGGTATGGGCTTTCTTT CASSTTGVWAFF
. . TRBJ1-2 TRBV4-2 TGTGCCAGCACCCCCGGGAGGGCGCCGGACTATGGCTACACCTTC CASTPGRAPDYGYTF
. TRBD1 TRBJ1-2 TRBV6-5 TGTGCCAGCAGCACTAACAGGGGGCGAGACTATGGCTACACCTTC CASSTNRGRDYGYTF
. . TRBJ1-3 TRBV27 TGTGCCAGCAGTTTAAGGTCAGGAGGAAACACCATATATTTT CASSLRSGGNTIYF
. . TRBJ2-1 TRBV11-2 TGTGCCAGCAGCCCCGGGGTGTCTTACAATGAGCAGTTCTTC CASSPGVSYNEQFF
. . TRBJ1-1 TRBV11-2 TGTGCCAGCAGCTTAGATGGGCGGGCCCTGGGCACTGAAGCTTTCTTT CASSLDGRALGTEAFF
few TRBD1 TRBJ2-1 TRBV3-1/TRBV3-2 TGTGCCAGCAGCCAAGGAGGACAGGGGGAGTTCTTC CASSQGGQGEFF
. . TRBJ2-5 TRBV12-2 TGTGCAAGTCGCTTAGAGAAGCGGGGTCCCCAAGAGACCCAGTACTTC CASRLEKRGPQETQYF
. TRBD2 TRBJ2-3 TRBV25-1 TGTGCCAGCAGTGAATCTGGCGGGGGGAGCACAGATACGCAGTATTTT CASSESGGGSTDTQYF